This T cell receptor (beta chain) was profiled in a study of OX40 agonist ivuxolimab in advanced cancers. About the study: Prior therapy, whether anti-PD-1, anti-PD-L1 or anti-CTLA-4, was allowed, and more than 35% had some. General study findings and limits: There was clonal expansion of CD4+ and CD8+ blood T cells by week 6 at 0.1 to 3.0 mg/kg. CD8+ T cells (on average) carried more expanded clones than CD4+ T cells.

V lost 1 base and J lost 1; bases outside the gene matches: 3. The length of the CDR3 is 15 residues. Germline V gives CDR1 SGHTA, CDR2 FQGNSA. Generated by immunoSEQ multiplex PCR, the TCRdb table keeps only in-frame clones and is missing some. This table has about 64,000 clones, just under 85% appearing once. Remarks on this clone: Its antigen is still unknown.

Autoimmune disease history or systemic immunosuppression was exclusionary. The sequencing used CD4+ or CD8+ T cells sorted from blood, collected in a trial of the OX40 agonist ivuxolimab. The origin of this receptor is an adult with an advanced solid tumor such as melanoma, head and neck, liver or kidney cancer. V is TRBV7-2 and J is TRBJ2-7, with 8 bases that match TRBD1. The CDR3 loop reads CASSLGTGRSYEQYF. As DNA, the CDR3 is TGTGCCAGCAGCTTAGGGACAGGGAGATCCTACGAGCAGTACTTC.